The 21 T cell receptor beta chains reported below all come from one sample, sequenced in a study of ipilimumab plus nivolumab after autologous stem cell transplantation. The method was immunoSEQ multiplex PCR; TCRdb's version includes in-frame clones alone and lacks a portion of them. The sample has some 43,000 clones; about 88% are singletons. The sample in question was PBMCs, obtained in a trial of ipilimumab plus nivolumab as post-transplant consolidation. The source of these receptors is a male donor with multiple myeloma.

This clone has a single count. This chain links TRBV9 with TRBJ1-3; D is undetermined. V was cut by 0 bases and J by 0 bases, with 10 bases left in between. The germline gives CDR1 SGDLS, CDR2 YYNGEE. The CDR3 is 16 amino acids. CDR3 DNA: TGTGCCAGCAGCGTAGGGCCGGGTCCCTCTGGAAACACCATATATTTT. This gives the protein CASSVGPGPSGNTIYF.

The rearrangement uses TRBV2 and TRBJ1-1; TRBD1 agrees at 8 bases. Germline CDR1 and CDR2: SNHLY and FYNNEI. The CDR3 is 16 residues long. The junction had 13 bases not matched to a gene; V was cut back by 5 bases and J by 5 bases. The CDR3 protein is CASSYTPQGGATEAFF. Here the CDR3 DNA reads TGTGCCAGCAGTTACACTCCACAGGGGGGGGCAACTGAAGCTTTCTTT.

The genes are TRBV11-2 and TRBJ2-5; 8 bases agree with TRBD2. Germline V CDR1 and CDR2: SGHAT, FQNNGV. V shed 1 base and J 2 bases; nucleotides not matched to a gene: 15. The CDR3 extends over 19 amino acids. DNA of the CDR3: TGTGCCAGCAGCTTAGTCTCCGGTTTGGGCGGGAGGAGGCAAGAGACCCAGTACTTC. This sequence encodes CASSLVSGLGGRRQETQYF.

The chain couples TRBV7-2 to TRBJ1-2, with 7 bases matching TRBD1. Per the germline V gene, CDR1 is SGHTA and CDR2 is FQGNSA. The CDR3 is 15 amino acids. V lost 4 bases, J lost 4 bases, and 9 bases stayed unmatched. This chain's CDR3 is CASSSRQGAAYGYTF. DNA for the CDR3: TGTGCCAGCAGCTCAAGACAGGGTGCGGCCTATGGCTACACCTTC.

The J gene is TRBJ2-1, the V gene TRBV10-3; D may be TRBD2 (5 bases). Germline V gene data show CDR1 as ENHRY and CDR2 as SYGVKD. Trimming removed 2 bases from V and 9 bases from J, with 14 bases in between. The CDR3 totals 14 residues. CDR3 sequence (DNA): TGTGCCATCAGTGAGCGAGCCGACCGGGGTGAGCAGTTCTTC. Translation: CAISERADRGEQFF.

The gene calls are TRBV7-8 and TRBJ1-1; possibly TRBD1 for D (6 bases). CDR3 length: 14 residues. Germline V lookup: CDR1 SGHVS, CDR2 FQNEAQ. V lost 5 bases and J lost 4, with 14 bases in between. For the CDR3, the DNA is TGTGCCAGCAGCCGCCGGGAGGGGGGCACTGAAGCTTTCTTT. As protein: CASSRREGGTEAFF.

The genes are TRBV19 and TRBJ1-4; D might be TRBD1 (5 bases). The CDR3 has 14 amino acids. Germline values: CDR1 LNHDA, CDR2 SQIVND (reference sequence). V was cut by 5 bases and J by 5 bases, with 12 bases left in between. The CDR3 loop reads CASSDGAPNEKLFF. The CDR3 coding sequence is TGTGCCAGTAGTGACGGGGCCCCAAATGAAAAACTGTTTTTT.

This clone was counted between two and nine times. The rearrangement uses TRBV5-1 and TRBJ2-7; 9 bases map to TRBD1. There are 17 residues in the CDR3. With 4 bases clipped from V and 5 bases from J, the junction kept 16 bases outside the gene matches. Germline V CDR1 and CDR2: SGHRS, YFSETQ. This CDR3 reads CASSRGSSGTGIHEQYF. CDR3 in DNA: TGCGCCAGCAGCCGGGGGTCTTCCGGGACAGGGATCCACGAGCAGTACTTC.

The chain links TRBV7-8 to TRBJ2-3; D gene unclear. This CDR3 contains 14 residues. V lost 3 bases, J lost 2 bases, and 9 bases lay in between. From germline, CDR1 is SGHVS and CDR2 FQNEAQ. CDR3 coding DNA: TGTGCCAGCAGCTTTAGGGCCGTCACAGATACGCAGTATTTT. Translating gives CASSFRAVTDTQYF.

The table lists this clone with a few counts. The chain is built from TRBV28 and TRBJ1-6; D remains ambiguous. CDR1 and CDR2 (germline): MDHEN, SYDVKM. Deletions cut 10 bases from V and 7 bases from J, with 11 bases between. The CDR3 sequence is 12 residues long. The CDR3: CATKAGNSPLHF. The CDR3 DNA sequence: TGTGCCACCAAAGCCGGGAATTCACCCCTCCACTTT.

The chain is built from TRBV5-1 and TRBJ2-1; D is perhaps TRBD1 (6 bases). Trimming pared 0 bases from V and 8 bases from J, leaving 15 bases between. Germline CDR1 and CDR2: SGHRS and YFSETQ. This CDR3 comprises 15 residues. CDR3 nucleotides: TGCGCCAGCAGCTTGGAGGACAGCCCTTCATATGAGCAGTTCTTC. The encoded protein is CASSLEDSPSYEQFF.

This chain links TRBV7-9 with TRBJ2-1, with 11 bases matching TRBD2. With V trimmed by 10 bases and J by 9 bases, 17 bases remained unmatched. Looked up from germline, CDR1 is SEHNR and CDR2 is FQNEAQ (reference sequence). The CDR3 runs 16 residues. Here the CDR3 reads CATKRMGSGRDGEQFF. The CDR3 bases are TGTGCCACCAAGAGAATGGGTAGCGGGAGGGATGGTGAGCAGTTCTTC.

This sequence joins TRBV19 and TRBJ1-1, with a tentative D call TRBD1 (6 bases). V was cut by 5 bases and J by 8 bases, with 18 bases left in between. CDR1 and CDR2 (germline): LNHDA, SQIVND (reference sequence). This CDR3 contains 14 residues. This CDR3 reads CASSFAPDRLEAFF. The CDR3 nucleotides are TGTGCCAGTAGTTTCGCCCCGGACAGACTGGAAGCTTTCTTT. Combining the CDR3 with reference TRBV19 and TRBJ1-1 gives the whole variable domain DGGITQSPKYLFRKEGQNVTLSCEQNLNHDAMYWYRQDPGQGLRLIYYSQIVNDFQKGDIAEGYSVSREKKESFPLTVTSAQKNPTAFYLCASSFAPDRLEAFFGQGTRLTVV.

The chain combines TRBV6-5 with TRBJ1-1; a weak D match, TRBD1 (5 bases). The germline V gene encodes CDR1 MNHEY and CDR2 SVGAGI. Trimming shortened V by 4 bases and J by 6 bases, and 12 bases separated the two germline ends. The CDR3 has 13 residues. This CDR3 reads CASSSFPGAEAFF. For the CDR3, the DNA is TGTGCCAGCAGTTCCTTTCCGGGGGCTGAAGCTTTCTTT.

This chain joins TRBV4-2 and TRBJ1-2; no clear D. V lost 0 bases and J lost 8, with 13 bases in between. Germline-derived CDR1 and CDR2 are LGHNA and YNFKEQ. CDR3 length: 14 residues. The CDR3 sequence is CASSQERGQGGYTF. The CDR3 DNA reads TGTGCCAGCAGCCAAGAGCGGGGTCAAGGGGGCTACACCTTC.

This clone has a single count. V is TRBV7-4 and J is TRBJ1-6; D gene ambiguous. This CDR3 has 11 amino acids. V was shortened by 5 bases and J by 12 bases, with 8 bases between the two germline ends. The germline CDR1 and CDR2 sequences are SGHVT and SQSDAQ. CDR3 coding DNA: TGTGCCAGCAGCCCCGGGGTACCCCTCCACTTT. Translation gives CASSPGVPLHF. The full variable domain, completed using reference TRBV7-4 and TRBJ1-6, is GAGVSQSPRYKVAKRGRDVALRCDSISGHVTLYWYRQTLGQGSEVLTYSQSDAQRDKSGRPSGRFSAERPERSVSTLKIQRTEQGDSAVYLCASSPGVPLHFGNGTRLTVT.

The genes are TRBV2 and TRBJ1-4; 8 nucleotides agree with TRBD1. The germline V gene has CDR1 SNHLY and CDR2 FYNNEI. The ends lost 2 bases at V and 8 bases at J; junction bases unmatched: 7. The CDR3 is 15 residues long. CDR3 sequence: CASSESPGGWEKLFF. CDR3 nucleotide sequence: TGTGCCAGCAGTGAATCCCCAGGGGGCTGGGAAAAACTGTTTTTT.

This chain uses TRBV15 with TRBJ1-1; 8 bases line up with TRBD1. The germline CDR1 and CDR2 sequences are LNHNV and YYDKDF (reference sequence). V gave up 3 bases and J gave up 4 bases; unmatched junction bases: 7. The CDR3 length is 15 residues. This CDR3 reads CATSRGAGGPTEAFF. In DNA form, the CDR3 reads TGTGCCACCAGCAGGGGGGCAGGGGGCCCCACTGAAGCTTTCTTT.

The chain recombines TRBV4-1 with TRBJ2-1; 10 positions agree with TRBD2. The CDR3 is made up of 17 amino acids. The trim removed 3 bases at V and 4 bases at J, leaving 9 bases unmatched. CDR1 and CDR2 (germline): MGHRA, YSYEKL. CDR3 nucleotide sequence: TGCGCCAGCAGCCAGGTAGCGGGGGGCTTCTTTTACAATGAGCAGTTCTTC. The encoded protein is CASSQVAGGFFYNEQFF.

This clone was found a few times. The J gene is TRBJ2-3, the V gene TRBV2, with TRBD1 as a possible D gene (5 bases). CDR1 SNHLY and CDR2 FYNNEI come from the germline V gene. V lost 8 bases and J lost 6, with 15 bases in between. The CDR3 consists of 13 residues. The CDR3 DNA follows: TGTGCCAGCTGCAGGGATCTTGGCGATACGCAGTATTTT. Translated: CASCRDLGDTQYF.

V is TRBV5-1 and J is TRBJ2-7; no firm D call. Germline CDR1 and CDR2: SGHRS and YFSETQ. The CDR3 spans 12 residues. V was trimmed by 1 base and J by 2 bases, leaving 4 bases between them. The CDR3 sequence: CASSLSPYEQYF. The DNA for the CDR3 is TGCGCCAGCAGCTTGTCCCCCTACGAGCAGTACTTC.